The 16 T cell receptor beta chains below come from one sample, sequenced in a study of T cell responses to AZD1222 COVID-19 vaccine. The protocol was immunoSEQ multiplex PCR, while the TCRdb copy is restricted to in-frame clones and leaves out a portion. This sample has tens of thousands of clones, with nearly 90% found just once. Sample: peripheral blood, taken on day 0 of MenACWY control vaccination. The receptors originated from an adult in good health.

The J gene is TRBJ2-7, the V gene TRBV10-3; D not resolved. The CDR3 runs 14 residues. The germline V gene has CDR1 ENHRY and CDR2 SYGVKD. Trimming removed 7 bases at V and 0 bases at J, with 13 bases between. This chain's CDR3 is CAIKGSRSSYEQYF. CDR3 sequence (DNA): TGTGCCATCAAAGGTAGCAGAAGCTCCTACGAGCAGTACTTC.

The chain joins TRBV6-5 to TRBJ1-1, with 7 bases lining up with TRBD1. The germline V gene has CDR1 MNHEY and CDR2 SVGAGI. Trimming removed 2 bases from V and 5 bases from J; junction bases left unmatched: 5. The CDR3 has 14 amino acids. The CDR3 sequence is CASSYAQGWTEAFF. The CDR3 DNA reads TGTGCCAGCAGTTACGCACAGGGGTGGACTGAAGCTTTCTTT.

The genes are TRBV3-1 (or the pseudogene TRBV3-2) and TRBJ1-4; D is unresolved. V lost 7 bases to trimming and J lost 11 bases, with 8 bases between them. Germline V CDR1 and CDR2: LGHDT, YNNKEL (reference sequence). The CDR3 has 10 amino acids. The CDR3 spells CASKDRKLFF. The CDR3 region has the DNA TGTGCCAGCAAGGACCGGAAACTGTTTTTT.

The gene calls are TRBV7-3 and TRBJ1-1; D might be TRBD1 (5 bases). This CDR3 contains 14 residues. Germline lookup yields CDR1 SGHTA and CDR2 FQGTGA. Trimming shortened V by 5 bases and J by 5 bases, and 15 bases separated the two germline ends. The CDR3 nucleotides read TGTGCCAGCAGCCTTCCGGGACCGGGGACTGAAGCTTTCTTT. Amino acid sequence: CASSLPGPGTEAFF.

The CDR3 protein is CASSPLKGGLAVSSYEQYF. CDR3 in DNA: TGTGCCAGCTCACCATTGAAGGGCGGGCTAGCCGTGAGCTCCTACGAGCAGTACTTC. V gene TRBV18 combines with J gene TRBJ2-7; a weak D match, TRBD2 (5 bases). V was pared by 2 bases and J by 0 bases, with 23 bases between. There are 19 residues in the CDR3. The V gene's germline CDR1 is KGHSH and CDR2 LQKENI.

The chain uses TRBV7-2 and TRBJ1-6; D is unclear. Germline CDR1 SGHTA, CDR2 FQGNSA. V dropped 9 bases and J dropped 7 bases, with 7 bases sitting between them. The CDR3 contains 11 residues. For the CDR3, the DNA is TGTGCCAGTAGGTCGAATTCACCCCTCCACTTT. Encoded protein: CASRSNSPLHF. Filled out from reference TRBV7-2 and TRBJ1-6, the complete variable domain reads GAGVSQSPSNKVTEKGKDVELRCDPISGHTALYWYRQSLGQGLEFLIYFQGNSAPDKSGLPSDRFSAERTGGSVSTLTIQRTQQEDSAVYLCASRSNSPLHFGNGTRLTVT.

The chain carries TRBV7-6 and TRBJ1-5; D gene ambiguous. This CDR3 is built from 14 residues. The germline CDR1 and CDR2 sequences are SGHVS and FNYEAQ. Trimming removed 0 bases from V and 1 base from J, with 4 bases in between. For the CDR3, the DNA is TGTGCCAGCAGCTTAGCACCGAGCAATCAGCCCCAGCATTTT. Amino acids: CASSLAPSNQPQHF.

This clone was seen more than once but under ten times. The chain recombines TRBV5-1 with TRBJ1-2, with D hard to call. The length of the CDR3 is 11 residues. V was clipped by 8 bases and J by 0 bases, with 5 bases between them. Germline V CDR1 and CDR2: SGHRS, YFSETQ. CDR3 nucleotides: TGCGCCAGGCACACTAACTATGGCTACACCTTC. Its translation: CARHTNYGYTF.

The rearrangement links TRBV7-9 to TRBJ1-2; D not resolved. Germline V CDR1 and CDR2: SEHNR, FQNEAQ (reference sequence). The germline V and J ends were trimmed by 1 base and 6 bases, with 6 bases remaining between them. CDR3 size: 12 residues. Here the CDR3 reads CASSLGLDGYTF. The CDR3 DNA is TGTGCCAGCAGCTTAGGACTAGATGGCTACACCTTC. Variable domain in full (rest from reference TRBV7-9 and TRBJ1-2): DTGVSQNPRHKITKRGQNVTFRCDPISEHNRLYWYRQTLGQGPEFLTYFQNEAQLEKSRLLSDRFSAERPKGSFSTLEIQRTEQGDSAMYLCASSLGLDGYTFGSGTRLTVV.

The chain joins TRBV11-3 to TRBJ1-5; D possibly corresponds to TRBD1 (5 bases). Germline V gene sequence: CDR1 SGHNT, CDR2 YENEEA. The CDR3 totals 20 residues. Trimming took 1 base from V and 0 from J, leaving 22 bases between them. The CDR3 DNA reads TGTGCCAGCAGCTTAGGGATGGGGGGTCGTCGCCCGTATAGCAATCAGCCCCAGCATTTT. Encoded protein: CASSLGMGGRRPYSNQPQHF.

The chain joins TRBV5-8 to TRBJ1-2; D is possibly TRBD1 (5 bases). The CDR3 spans 14 residues. V lost 4 bases to trimming and J lost 4 bases, with 14 bases between them. Germline V gene sequence: CDR1 SGHTS, CDR2 YDEGEE. CDR3 nucleotide sequence: TGTGCCAGCAGCCCCCAGGGAAGCGGCTATGGCTACACCTTC. This sequence encodes CASSPQGSGYGYTF.

The V call is TRBV18, the J call TRBJ2-2; 10 bases align to TRBD2. The CDR3 is made up of 17 amino acids. V trimming: 0 bases; J trimming: 6 bases; junction bases outside the gene matches: 7. Per the germline V gene, CDR1 is KGHSH and CDR2 is LQKENI. DNA for the CDR3: TGTGCCAGCTCACCACCGCTTAGCGGGGGGCGCGCCGGGGAGCTGTTTTTT. Translation gives CASSPPLSGGRAGELFF.

The chain carries TRBV27 and TRBJ2-2; no firm D call. V was trimmed by 6 bases and J by 2 bases, leaving 4 bases between them. CDR1 and CDR2 from the germline V gene are MNHEY and SMNVEV (reference sequence). The CDR3 spans 12 residues. This chain's CDR3 is CASRRNTGELFF. CDR3 sequence (DNA): TGTGCCAGCAGGAGAAACACCGGGGAGCTGTTTTTT.

V gene TRBV3-1 (or the pseudogene TRBV3-2) combines with J gene TRBJ1-1; D not certain. The V end lost 1 base, the J end lost 0 bases, and 6 bases lay between the germline ends. Germline V CDR1 and CDR2: LGHDT, YNNKEL (reference sequence). CDR3 length: 14 amino acids. The CDR3 bases are TGTGCCAGCAGCCAAGGGACGGTGAACACTGAAGCTTTCTTT. Encoded protein: CASSQGTVNTEAFF.

This clone has a single count. The chain recombines TRBV5-8 with TRBJ1-2; D gene uncertain. V shed 0 bases and J shed 4 bases, with 16 bases lying between them. Looked up from germline, CDR1 is SGHTS and CDR2 is YDEGEE. This CDR3 contains 16 residues. CDR3 DNA: TGTGCCAGCAGCTTGGACGGGCTCGGACCTATCTATGGCTACACCTTC. Protein sequence: CASSLDGLGPIYGYTF.

The V and J genes are TRBV7-3 and TRBJ1-4; 7 nucleotides match TRBD1. Trimming at V came to 0 bases and at J to 4 bases, leaving 2 bases not matched to a gene. The CDR3 sequence is 15 residues long. From germline, CDR1 is SGHTA and CDR2 FQGTGA. The CDR3 sequence is CASSLTAGGNEKLFF. CDR3 coding DNA: TGTGCCAGCAGCTTAACGGCAGGGGGTAATGAAAAACTGTTTTTT. Together with reference TRBV7-3 and TRBJ1-4, the CDR3 gives the full variable domain: GAGVSQTPSNKVTEKGKYVELRCDPISGHTALYWYRQSLGQGPEFLIYFQGTGAADDSGLPNDRFFAVRPEGSVSTLKIQRTERGDSAVYLCASSLTAGGNEKLFFGSGTQLSVL.